This T cell receptor (beta chain) was captured in a study of metastatic and nonmetastatic thyroid tumors. The overall study: Repertoire data that came from the blood and tumor or nodule tissue of malignant and benign thyroid patients were compared.

J gave up 7 bases and V 2 bases, and 11 bases lay outside the gene matches. Germline V gene data show CDR1 as MGHRA and CDR2 as YSYEKL. The CDR3 sequence is 16 residues long. TCRdb called clones again from the PCR reads with MiXCR. The sample includes around 15,000 clones, less than 25% of them seen just once. A remark on this clone: Its antigen remains unidentified.

Whole-study results and caveats: Compared with benign nodules, malignant thyroid tumors were reported to have significantly higher TCR beta diversity in both blood and tumor.

Before thyroid surgery, none of the patients had received any treatment. Material: tumor tissue. The sequence was obtained from a male donor with papillary thyroid cancer or a benign thyroid nodule (not recorded which). Some clones in this sample may be carry-over from other donors' samples. The chain joins TRBV4-1 to TRBJ2-7; 10 bases are a match to TRBD2. This chain's CDR3 is CASSQPEAGGGLEQYF. The CDR3 DNA is TGCGCCAGCAGCCAACCCGAAGCGGGAGGGGGGTTGGAGCAGTACTTC.